This T cell receptor (beta chain) was captured by sequencing in a study of cytomegalovirus exposure and HLA in healthy donors. In germline, CDR1 is MDHEN, CDR2 SYDVKM. This CDR3 is 15 amino acids long. Trimming at V came to 5 bases and at J to 5 bases, leaving 10 bases not matched to a gene. Remarks on this clone: Its target is not known.

Study outcomes and limitations: A list of 150 to 200 TCR beta chains associated with cytomegalovirus was given.

13 Jbeta primers and 60 Vbeta primers were used for the PCR. In the original processing: It was a later analysis that counted tens of millions of unique TCR beta chains, of which 9.5 million to 14 million were shared. Assay used: immunoSEQ multiplex PCR; TCRdb lists only in-frame clones, some missing. D and trimming were read from the DNA, whereas the V and J calls and clone size are those reported in that table. The profile shows 150,000 to 200,000 clones, about three quarters of them singletons. This clonotype was sampled from a female donor in good health and CMV-seronegative. The chain couples TRBV28 to TRBJ2-5; 8 bases map to TRBD1. The source material was PBMCs. The CDR3 DNA is TGTGCCAGCAGTCCTCCGACAGGGGCTGGGGAGACCCAGTACTTC. Amino acid sequence: CASSPPTGAGETQYF. Filled out from reference TRBV28 and TRBJ2-5, the complete variable domain reads DVKVTQSSRYLVKRTGEKVFLECVQDMDHENMFWYRQDPGLGLRLIYFSYDVKMKEKGDIPEGYSVSREKKERFSLILESASTNQTSMYLCASSPPTGAGETQYFGPGTRLLVL.